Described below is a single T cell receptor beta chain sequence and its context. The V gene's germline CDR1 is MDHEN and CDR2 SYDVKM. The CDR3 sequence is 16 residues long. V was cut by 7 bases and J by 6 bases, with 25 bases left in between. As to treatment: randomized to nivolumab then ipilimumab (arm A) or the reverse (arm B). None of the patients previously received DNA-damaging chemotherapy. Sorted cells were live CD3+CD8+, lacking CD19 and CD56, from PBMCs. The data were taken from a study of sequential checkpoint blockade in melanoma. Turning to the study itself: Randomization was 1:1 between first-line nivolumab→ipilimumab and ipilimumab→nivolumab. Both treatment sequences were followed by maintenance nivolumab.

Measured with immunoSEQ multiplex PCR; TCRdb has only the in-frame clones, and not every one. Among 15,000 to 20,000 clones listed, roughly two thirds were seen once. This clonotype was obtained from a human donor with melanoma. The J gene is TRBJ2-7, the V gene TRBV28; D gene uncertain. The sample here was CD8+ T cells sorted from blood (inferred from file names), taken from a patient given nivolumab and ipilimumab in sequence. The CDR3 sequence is CASTPPRARQPGEQYF. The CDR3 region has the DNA TGTGCCAGCACCCCCCCCCGCGCCAGGCAGCCTGGCGAGCAGTACTTC.